This T cell receptor (beta chain) is drawn from a study of blood T cell repertoires in COVID-19. Across the study: Some COVID-19 samples were acute and others convalescent; all came from the United States, Italy and Spain.

The germline V and J ends were trimmed by 7 bases and 3 bases, with 12 bases remaining between them. CDR1 and CDR2 (germline): SNHLY, FYNNEI. The CDR3 sequence is 13 residues long. Only in-frame clones appear in the TCRdb table, and some are missing; sequencing was by immunoSEQ multiplex PCR. The sample records 150,000 or so clones, 87% being singletons. Material for sequencing was peripheral blood. The TCR originated in a woman between 45 and 60 years old with acute or convalescent COVID-19. V is TRBV2 and J is TRBJ1-1, with unresolved D. The CDR3 sequence: CASNLGLHTEAFF. CDR3 in DNA: TGTGCCAGCAACCTAGGCCTGCACACTGAAGCTTTCTTT.